Listed below are T cell receptor beta chains from one sample, sequenced in a study of blood T cell repertoires in COVID-19. Here immunoSEQ multiplex PCR was the method, and the copy in TCRdb shows in-frame clones only, minus some. Of roughly 250,000 clones listed, around 90% are singletons. The sequenced sample was peripheral blood. These receptors came from a middle-aged woman with acute or convalescent COVID-19. CDR3s include the opening cysteine and the closing phenylalanine or tryptophan. The order of the fields is V gene, clone size, D gene, J gene, CDR3 DNA, CDR3 protein. D genes are given only for firm matches. Clone size is given for some rows only: seen once, a few or many times, or a class if the clone is expanded.

v_call: TRBV6-1; clone_size: -; d_call: -; j_call: TRBJ1-5; cdr3_nt: TGTGCCAGCAGTGAAGCGCTAGGTAATCAGCCCCAGCATTTT; cdr3_aa: CASSEALGNQPQHF
v_call: TRBV9; clone_size: -; d_call: -; j_call: TRBJ1-3; cdr3_nt: TGTGCCAGCAGCGTAGCTCAGGGATCCCCGGGAAACACCATATATTTT; cdr3_aa: CASSVAQGSPGNTIYF
v_call: TRBV5-6; clone_size: -; d_call: -; j_call: TRBJ1-5; cdr3_nt: TGTGCCAGCAGCTTCCTAGGTTCATTGAATAGCAATCAGCCCCAGCATTTT; cdr3_aa: CASSFLGSLNSNQPQHF
v_call: TRBV9; clone_size: -; d_call: TRBD2; j_call: TRBJ2-3; cdr3_nt: TGTGCCAGCAATAGCGGGGATCCAACAGATACGCAGTATTTT; cdr3_aa: CASNSGDPTDTQYF
v_call: TRBV29-1; clone_size: -; d_call: -; j_call: TRBJ1-1; cdr3_nt: TGCAGCGTTACCGCGGGCGGATTTGGTTCGGGCACTGAAGCTTTCTTT; cdr3_aa: CSVTAGGFGSGTEAFF
v_call: TRBV6-5; clone_size: -; d_call: TRBD2; j_call: TRBJ2-1; cdr3_nt: TGTGCCAGCAGTCCTGAGCGGGGCTCCTACAATGAGCAGTTCTTC; cdr3_aa: CASSPERGSYNEQFF
v_call: TRBV5-4; clone_size: -; d_call: TRBD1; j_call: TRBJ1-1; cdr3_nt: TGTGCCAGCAGCTTCAGGGGGCGAGGTCGGACTGAAGCTTTCTTT; cdr3_aa: CASSFRGRGRTEAFF
v_call: TRBV19; clone_size: -; d_call: TRBD1; j_call: TRBJ2-5; cdr3_nt: TGTGCCAGTAGTGCTCGACAGGGAGAAGAGACCCAGTACTTC; cdr3_aa: CASSARQGEETQYF
v_call: TRBV10-3; clone_size: few; d_call: -; j_call: TRBJ1-1; cdr3_nt: TGTGCCATCCTTGGCCCGGGGAGGAACACTGAAGCTTTCTTT; cdr3_aa: CAILGPGRNTEAFF
v_call: TRBV2; clone_size: -; d_call: -; j_call: TRBJ1-2; cdr3_nt: TGTGCCAGCCTTGGGACGGGGGGGCAGGCCTATGGCTACACCTTC; cdr3_aa: CASLGTGGQAYGYTF
v_call: TRBV2; clone_size: -; d_call: -; j_call: TRBJ1-5; cdr3_nt: TGTGCCAGCAGGGATGGGGGGAACAATCAGCCCCAGCATTTT; cdr3_aa: CASRDGGNNQPQHF
v_call: TRBV5-8; clone_size: -; d_call: -; j_call: TRBJ1-2; cdr3_nt: TGTGCCAGCAGCACCCCGGGACTGTACTATGGCTACACCTTC; cdr3_aa: CASSTPGLYYGYTF
v_call: TRBV6-5; clone_size: -; d_call: -; j_call: TRBJ1-1; cdr3_nt: TGTGCTGTCTCATACTCAGGGGCTTTGAACACTGAAGCTTTCTTT; cdr3_aa: CAVSYSGALNTEAFF
v_call: TRBV5-1; clone_size: -; d_call: -; j_call: TRBJ1-2; cdr3_nt: TGCGCCAGCAGCGGGCAGGGGAACGATTATGATGGCTACACCTTC; cdr3_aa: CASSGQGNDYDGYTF
v_call: TRBV7-2; clone_size: -; d_call: TRBD2; j_call: TRBJ2-5; cdr3_nt: TGTGCCAGCAGCTTAGGCCACCGGGGGGGGCTGGGGGAGACCCAGTACTTC; cdr3_aa: CASSLGHRGGLGETQYF
v_call: TRBV23-1; clone_size: -; d_call: -; j_call: TRBJ1-2; cdr3_nt: TGCGCCAGCAGTCGGCCAGGAGGGATTGGCTACACCTTC; cdr3_aa: CASSRPGGIGYTF
v_call: TRBV9; clone_size: -; d_call: TRBD1; j_call: TRBJ2-5; cdr3_nt: TGTGCCAGCAGCATATATTCGACAGGGATGCAAGAGACCCAGTACTTC; cdr3_aa: CASSIYSTGMQETQYF
v_call: TRBV5-1; clone_size: -; d_call: -; j_call: TRBJ1-2; cdr3_nt: TGCGCCAGCAGCTCGGGCAGGGGAGACTATGGCTACACCTTC; cdr3_aa: CASSSGRGDYGYTF
v_call: TRBV24-1; clone_size: -; d_call: TRBD1; j_call: TRBJ2-5; cdr3_nt: TGTGCCACCAGTGAGGGGACAGGTCTCTCGTTGAACCGACAAGAGACCCAGTACTTC; cdr3_aa: CATSEGTGLSLNRQETQYF
v_call: TRBV19; clone_size: -; d_call: -; j_call: TRBJ1-2; cdr3_nt: TGTGCCAGTATCCCGACAGGCCTCTATGGCTACACCTTC; cdr3_aa: CASIPTGLYGYTF
v_call: TRBV5-1; clone_size: -; d_call: TRBD2; j_call: TRBJ2-5; cdr3_nt: TGCGCCAGCAGCTTGAGGCTTAGCGGGGGAGGGGTCCCCTCAGAGACCCAGTACTTC; cdr3_aa: CASSLRLSGGGVPSETQYF
v_call: TRBV9; clone_size: -; d_call: -; j_call: TRBJ1-2; cdr3_nt: TGTGCCAGCAGTCCAGATCGACAGTCTAACTATGGCTACACCTTC; cdr3_aa: CASSPDRQSNYGYTF
v_call: TRBV5-1; clone_size: -; d_call: -; j_call: TRBJ1-1; cdr3_nt: TGCGCCAGCAGCTTCCGAGAGTCCCCCTCGAACACTGAAGCTTTCTTT; cdr3_aa: CASSFRESPSNTEAFF
v_call: TRBV19; clone_size: -; d_call: -; j_call: TRBJ2-2; cdr3_nt: TGTGCCAGTAGTATAAGTGTAGGGGGGAACACCGGGGAGCTGTTTTTT; cdr3_aa: CASSISVGGNTGELFF
v_call: TRBV25-1; clone_size: -; d_call: TRBD1; j_call: TRBJ2-3; cdr3_nt: TGTGCCAGCAGTGCTAACAGGGGGCAGAATACTAGCACAGATACGCAGTATTTT; cdr3_aa: CASSANRGQNTSTDTQYF
v_call: TRBV7-9; clone_size: -; d_call: -; j_call: TRBJ2-1; cdr3_nt: TGTGCCAGCAGCCCACAGGAAAGTCTCAATGAGCAGTTCTTC; cdr3_aa: CASSPQESLNEQFF
v_call: TRBV2; clone_size: -; d_call: -; j_call: TRBJ1-4; cdr3_nt: TGTGCCAGCAGACCTGGAACAGGGCAGCCTAATGAAAAACTGTTTTTT; cdr3_aa: CASRPGTGQPNEKLFF
v_call: TRBV6-5; clone_size: -; d_call: -; j_call: TRBJ2-5; cdr3_nt: TGTGCCACCGAGACGGGCGGGGAGACCCAGTACTTC; cdr3_aa: CATETGGETQYF
v_call: TRBV5-4; clone_size: -; d_call: -; j_call: TRBJ1-1; cdr3_nt: TGTGCCAGCAGCTTGTTCCAGGCCGAACGAGCTTTCTTT; cdr3_aa: CASSLFQAERAFF
v_call: TRBV6-5; clone_size: -; d_call: TRBD1; j_call: TRBJ1-1; cdr3_nt: TGTGCCAGCAGTACCCGGGACAGGGCTTACACTGAAGCTTTCTTT; cdr3_aa: CASSTRDRAYTEAFF
v_call: TRBV3-1/TRBV3-2; clone_size: -; d_call: -; j_call: TRBJ1-6; cdr3_nt: TGTGCCAGCAGCCAAGGACAGCTTCGCTCACCCCTCCACTTT; cdr3_aa: CASSQGQLRSPLHF
v_call: TRBV6-5; clone_size: -; d_call: TRBD2; j_call: TRBJ2-1; cdr3_nt: TGTGCCAGCAGTCCCCGGACTAGCCAAGGGCAGTTCTTC; cdr3_aa: CASSPRTSQGQFF
v_call: TRBV10-1; clone_size: few; d_call: TRBD2; j_call: TRBJ2-1; cdr3_nt: TGCGCCAGCAGCTTAGAAGCGGGGGGCATCTCCCGCTCCTACAATGAGCAGTTCTTC; cdr3_aa: CASSLEAGGISRSYNEQFF
v_call: TRBV5-8; clone_size: -; d_call: TRBD1; j_call: TRBJ1-4; cdr3_nt: TGTGCCAGCAGCTTGGGACAGGGGGATGAAAAACTGTTTTTT; cdr3_aa: CASSLGQGDEKLFF
v_call: TRBV7-8; clone_size: -; d_call: TRBD2; j_call: TRBJ2-1; cdr3_nt: TGTGCCAGCAGCTCAGGCCCCGGGGGGGCAAGGCAGTTCTTC; cdr3_aa: CASSSGPGGARQFF
v_call: TRBV6-5; clone_size: -; d_call: TRBD1; j_call: TRBJ1-2; cdr3_nt: TGTGCCAGCGCCGGGACAGGGGTCGGCTACACCTTC; cdr3_aa: CASAGTGVGYTF
v_call: TRBV10-3; clone_size: -; d_call: -; j_call: TRBJ1-1; cdr3_nt: TGTGCCATCAGTGAGTCACCGGGAAAGGCTCTGAACACTGAAGCTTTCTTT; cdr3_aa: CAISESPGKALNTEAFF
v_call: TRBV27; clone_size: -; d_call: -; j_call: TRBJ2-5; cdr3_nt: TGTGCCAGCAGTCCCCCGGGACAAGAGACCCAGTACTTC; cdr3_aa: CASSPPGQETQYF
v_call: TRBV29-1; clone_size: -; d_call: TRBD1; j_call: TRBJ2-2; cdr3_nt: TGCAGCGTTGCGTGGGACAGGGGTAGTACCGGGGAGCTGTTTTTT; cdr3_aa: CSVAWDRGSTGELFF
v_call: TRBV4-1; clone_size: -; d_call: TRBD1; j_call: TRBJ1-2; cdr3_nt: TGCGCCAGCAGCCAAGGGGAGACAGGGTCACCCTATGGCTACACCTTC; cdr3_aa: CASSQGETGSPYGYTF
v_call: TRBV29-1; clone_size: few; d_call: -; j_call: TRBJ1-2; cdr3_nt: TGCAGCGTCGGAGCTACAGGGCGCGGCTACACCTTC; cdr3_aa: CSVGATGRGYTF
v_call: TRBV29-1; clone_size: -; d_call: TRBD1; j_call: TRBJ1-6; cdr3_nt: TGCAGCGTCAAACAGGGGGTTAATTCACCCCTCCACTTT; cdr3_aa: CSVKQGVNSPLHF
v_call: TRBV5-1; clone_size: -; d_call: -; j_call: TRBJ2-3; cdr3_nt: TGCGCCAGCACCGGGGACACTAGCACAGATACGCAGTATTTT; cdr3_aa: CASTGDTSTDTQYF
v_call: TRBV27; clone_size: -; d_call: TRBD2; j_call: TRBJ2-3; cdr3_nt: TGTGCCAGCAGGACTAGCGGGATCACAGATACGCAGTATTTT; cdr3_aa: CASRTSGITDTQYF
v_call: TRBV11-3; clone_size: -; d_call: -; j_call: TRBJ1-1; cdr3_nt: TGTGCCAGCAGCTTAAGCCGGAGCACTGAAGCTTTCTTT; cdr3_aa: CASSLSRSTEAFF
v_call: TRBV6-5; clone_size: -; d_call: TRBD1; j_call: TRBJ1-6; cdr3_nt: TGTGCCACCCTTTCAGGGGGTGTCTTATCTTCACCCCTCCACTTT; cdr3_aa: CATLSGGVLSSPLHF
v_call: TRBV24-1; clone_size: -; d_call: TRBD2; j_call: TRBJ2-3; cdr3_nt: TGTGCCACCAGTGACCCCGGGAGCCCACTAGCGGGGGCCCCAGTGGATACGCAGTATTTT; cdr3_aa: CATSDPGSPLAGAPVDTQYF
v_call: TRBV6-6; clone_size: -; d_call: TRBD1; j_call: TRBJ1-1; cdr3_nt: TGTGCCAGCAGTCGGACAGGGGGGGATATTGAAGCTTTCTTT; cdr3_aa: CASSRTGGDIEAFF
v_call: TRBV19; clone_size: -; d_call: -; j_call: TRBJ1-5; cdr3_nt: TGTGCCAGTAGTACCTTATATACAGGGAGCCAGCCCCAGCATTTT; cdr3_aa: CASSTLYTGSQPQHF
v_call: TRBV19; clone_size: -; d_call: -; j_call: TRBJ1-5; cdr3_nt: TGTGCCAGTAGTATAGATAGGCAGGCTCCAGGTAGCAATCAGCCCCAGCATTTT; cdr3_aa: CASSIDRQAPGSNQPQHF
v_call: TRBV29-1; clone_size: -; d_call: -; j_call: TRBJ1-1; cdr3_nt: TGCAGCGTTGAGGGTAACCCGACTCCTGAAGCTTTCTTT; cdr3_aa: CSVEGNPTPEAFF
v_call: TRBV2; clone_size: -; d_call: -; j_call: TRBJ1-2; cdr3_nt: TGTGCCAGCAGTGAGGGGGGGCAGTTAAACTATGGCTACACCTTC; cdr3_aa: CASSEGGQLNYGYTF
v_call: TRBV6-5; clone_size: -; d_call: TRBD1; j_call: TRBJ1-2; cdr3_nt: TGTGCCAGCAACAACAGGGGTAACTATGGCTACACCTTC; cdr3_aa: CASNNRGNYGYTF
v_call: TRBV10-2; clone_size: -; d_call: TRBD1; j_call: TRBJ1-1; cdr3_nt: TGCGCCAGCAGTGAGTCTGGGACAGGGATGAACACTGAAGCTTTCTTT; cdr3_aa: CASSESGTGMNTEAFF
v_call: TRBV7-2; clone_size: -; d_call: -; j_call: TRBJ2-5; cdr3_nt: TGTGCCAGCAGCTTAGCGAGGCTACCTCAAGAGACCCAGTACTTC; cdr3_aa: CASSLARLPQETQYF
v_call: TRBV5-1; clone_size: -; d_call: -; j_call: TRBJ1-2; cdr3_nt: TGCGCCAGCAGCTCTACAGGGATGGGCTATGGCTACACCTTC; cdr3_aa: CASSSTGMGYGYTF
v_call: TRBV5-4; clone_size: -; d_call: TRBD1; j_call: TRBJ2-1; cdr3_nt: TGTGCCAGCGAGACAGGGGGCGCGGGATCCTACAATGAGCAGTTCTTC; cdr3_aa: CASETGGAGSYNEQFF
v_call: TRBV19; clone_size: -; d_call: TRBD1; j_call: TRBJ2-5; cdr3_nt: TGTGCCAGTAGTACCGGACGGGACAGAAGGGAGACCCAGTACTTC; cdr3_aa: CASSTGRDRRETQYF
v_call: TRBV7-9; clone_size: -; d_call: TRBD2; j_call: TRBJ2-5; cdr3_nt: TGTGCCAGCAGCCTGTACCGGACTAGCGGGGGCCGGGGAGAGGAGACCCAGTACTTC; cdr3_aa: CASSLYRTSGGRGEETQYF
v_call: TRBV5-1; clone_size: -; d_call: TRBD2; j_call: TRBJ2-3; cdr3_nt: TGCGCCAGCAGCTCTTCCAGCGGGGGGGCTGATACGCAGTATTTT; cdr3_aa: CASSSSSGGADTQYF